This is a list of T cell receptor beta chains from one sample in a study of blood T cell repertoires in COVID-19. This table comes from immunoSEQ multiplex PCR, and its TCRdb copy is limited to in-frame clones, with some not included. The sample holds 200,000 or so clones, around 86% seen once. Sequencing was performed on peripheral blood. The receptors derive from a man between 60 and 75 years old with acute or convalescent COVID-19. Both conserved end residues are part of each CDR3. D genes are given only for firm matches. Clone sizes are given selectively: once, few, many, or a class where the clone is expanded.

cdr3_nt	cdr3_aa	d_call	v_call	cdr3_length	j_call	clone_size
TGCAGCGTTGAAGCTGGGACAGAAAATAGCAATCAGCCCCAGCATTTT	CSVEAGTENSNQPQHF	TRBD1	TRBV29-1	16	TRBJ1-5	.
TGTGCCAGCAGCGGGGGACAGGGGGATTCACCCCTCCACTTT	CASSGGQGDSPLHF	TRBD1	TRBV4-2	14	TRBJ1-6	.
TGTGCCACCAGCGGCCAGGGCTATGAGCAGTTCTTC	CATSGQGYEQFF	.	TRBV15	12	TRBJ2-1	.
TGTGCCAGCAGTGAACGTTCAATCACGGACAGGGGGAGAAACTATGGCTACACCTTC	CASSERSITDRGRNYGYTF	TRBD1	TRBV6-1	19	TRBJ1-2	.
TGCGCCAGCAGTCAACGCAGGGAGGAAAATCAGCCCCAGCATTTT	CASSQRREENQPQHF	.	TRBV23-1	15	TRBJ1-5	.
TGCAGCGTTGACCCTCCGGGACATGGCCGATGGAGCTCCTACAATGAGCAGTTCTTC	CSVDPPGHGRWSSYNEQFF	.	TRBV29-1	19	TRBJ2-1	.
TGTGCCAGCCGGACAGGATTGGACGAGCAGTACTTC	CASRTGLDEQYF	TRBD1	TRBV28	12	TRBJ2-7	once
TGTGCCAGCAGCACCTCGGACAGGGTGAACACTGAAGCTTTCTTT	CASSTSDRVNTEAFF	.	TRBV21-1	15	TRBJ1-1	.
TGTGCCAGCGGTCGGAGGGCCAATGAGCAGTTCTTC	CASGRRANEQFF	.	TRBV9	12	TRBJ2-1	.
TGTGCCAGCAGTTTACTCCCGGACATTTACGAGCAGTACTTC	CASSLLPDIYEQYF	.	TRBV6-5	14	TRBJ2-7	.
TGTGCCAGCAGTCCACACAAAAGTCTCAGGACAGGACTAAATCAGCCCCAGCATTTT	CASSPHKSLRTGLNQPQHF	TRBD1	TRBV28	19	TRBJ1-5	.
TGTGCCAGCTCGCGTACATGGGGCTCGGTAGAGACCCAGTACTTC	CASSRTWGSVETQYF	.	TRBV18	15	TRBJ2-5	.
TGCAGCGTCATGAACACTGAAGCTTTCTTT	CSVMNTEAFF	.	TRBV29-1	10	TRBJ1-1	.
TGTGCCAGCAGCCAGCGGGGTAACAGGGGCAGCTCCTACGAGCAGTACTTC	CASSQRGNRGSSYEQYF	.	TRBV14	17	TRBJ2-7	once
TGCGCCAGCAGCACAGGGGCCGGGAACACTGAAGCTTTCTTT	CASSTGAGNTEAFF	TRBD1	TRBV5-1	14	TRBJ1-1	.
TGTGCCACCAGCAGAGGGAGCGGGGGGGCCATTGAGCAGTTCTTC	CATSRGSGGAIEQFF	TRBD2	TRBV15	15	TRBJ2-1	few